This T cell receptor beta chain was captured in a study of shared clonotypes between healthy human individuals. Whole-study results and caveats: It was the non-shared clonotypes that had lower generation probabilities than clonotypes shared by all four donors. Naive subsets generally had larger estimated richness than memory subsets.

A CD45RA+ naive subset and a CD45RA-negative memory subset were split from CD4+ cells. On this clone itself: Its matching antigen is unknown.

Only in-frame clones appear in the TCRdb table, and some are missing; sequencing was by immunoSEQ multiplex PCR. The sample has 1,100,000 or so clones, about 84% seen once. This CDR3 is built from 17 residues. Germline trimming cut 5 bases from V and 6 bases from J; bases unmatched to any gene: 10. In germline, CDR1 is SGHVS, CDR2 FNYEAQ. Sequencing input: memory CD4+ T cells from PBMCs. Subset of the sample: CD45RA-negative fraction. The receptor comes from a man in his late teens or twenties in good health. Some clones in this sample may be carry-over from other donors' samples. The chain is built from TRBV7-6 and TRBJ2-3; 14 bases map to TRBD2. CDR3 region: CASSHLPGTSGSDTQYF. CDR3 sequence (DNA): TGTGCCAGCAGCCACCTCCCAGGGACTAGCGGGAGTGATACGCAGTATTTT.